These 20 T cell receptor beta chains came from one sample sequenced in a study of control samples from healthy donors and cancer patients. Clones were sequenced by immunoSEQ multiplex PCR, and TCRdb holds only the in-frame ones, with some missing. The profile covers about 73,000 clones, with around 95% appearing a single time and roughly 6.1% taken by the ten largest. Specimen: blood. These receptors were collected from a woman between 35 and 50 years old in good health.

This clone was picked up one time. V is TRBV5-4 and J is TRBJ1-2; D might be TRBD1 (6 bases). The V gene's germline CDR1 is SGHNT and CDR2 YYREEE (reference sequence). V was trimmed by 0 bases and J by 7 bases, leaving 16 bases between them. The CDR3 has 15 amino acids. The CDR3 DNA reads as TGTGCCAGCAGCTTGGCCCCGTCGTCAGGGGTTGGCTACACCTTC. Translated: CASSLAPSSGVGYTF. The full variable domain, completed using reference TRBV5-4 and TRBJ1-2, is ETGVTQSPTHLIKTRGQQVTLRCSSQSGHNTVSWYQQALGQGPQFIFQYYREEENGRGNFPPRFSGLQFPNYSSELNVNALELDDSALYLCASSLAPSSGVGYTFGSGTRLTVV.

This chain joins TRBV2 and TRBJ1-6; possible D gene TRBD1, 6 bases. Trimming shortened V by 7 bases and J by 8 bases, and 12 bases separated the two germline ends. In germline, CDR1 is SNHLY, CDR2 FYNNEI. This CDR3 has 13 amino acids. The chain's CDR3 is CASKGDGYSPLHF. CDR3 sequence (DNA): TGTGCCAGCAAGGGGGACGGTTATTCACCCCTCCACTTT.

CDR3: CAWSVDTGLGAFF. Here the CDR3 DNA reads TGTGCCTGGAGTGTGGACACAGGCCTCGGGGCTTTCTTT. The gene calls are TRBV30 and TRBJ1-1; TRBD1 might be the D (5 bases). The V end lost 0 bases, the J end lost 11 bases, and 16 bases lay between the germline ends. The CDR3 covers 13 residues. CDR1 and CDR2 from the germline V gene are GTSNPN and SVGIG (reference sequence).

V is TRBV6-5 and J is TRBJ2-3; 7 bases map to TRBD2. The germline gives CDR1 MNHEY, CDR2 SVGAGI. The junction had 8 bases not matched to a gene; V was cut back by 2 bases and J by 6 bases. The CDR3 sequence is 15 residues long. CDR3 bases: TGTGCCAGCAGTTACGTGGGAGGGCTTGGGGATACGCAGTATTTT. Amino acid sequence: CASSYVGGLGDTQYF.

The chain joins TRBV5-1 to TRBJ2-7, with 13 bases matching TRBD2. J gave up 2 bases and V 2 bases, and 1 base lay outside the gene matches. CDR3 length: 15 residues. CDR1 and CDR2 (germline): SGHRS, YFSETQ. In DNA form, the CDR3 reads TGCGCCAGCAGCTTAACTAGCGGGGGGGCCTACGAGCAGTACTTC. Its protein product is CASSLTSGGAYEQYF.

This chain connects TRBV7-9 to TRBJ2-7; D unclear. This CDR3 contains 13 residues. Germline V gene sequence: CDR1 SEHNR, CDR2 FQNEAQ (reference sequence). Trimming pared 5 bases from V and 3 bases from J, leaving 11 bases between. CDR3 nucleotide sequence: TGTGCCAGCAGCCCAGATGGCAGCTACGAGCAGTACTTC. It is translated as CASSPDGSYEQYF.

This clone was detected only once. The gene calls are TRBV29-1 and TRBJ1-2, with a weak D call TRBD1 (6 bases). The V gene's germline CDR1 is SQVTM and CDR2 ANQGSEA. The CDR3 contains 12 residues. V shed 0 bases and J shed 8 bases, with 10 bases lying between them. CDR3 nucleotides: TGCAGCGTTGAAGATCTTAGGGGGGGCTACACCTTC. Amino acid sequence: CSVEDLRGGYTF. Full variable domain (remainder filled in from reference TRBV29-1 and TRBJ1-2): SAVISQKPSRDICQRGTSLTIQCQVDSQVTMMFWYRQQPGQSLTLIATANQGSEATYESGFVIDKFPISRPNLTFSTLTVSNMSPEDSSIYLCSVEDLRGGYTFGSGTRLTVV.

Here the CDR3 DNA reads TGTGCCAGCAGCTTACGTAGCGGGAATAACTACAATGAGCAGTTCTTC. As protein: CASSLRSGNNYNEQFF. The chain links TRBV7-6 to TRBJ2-1; 8 nucleotides align to TRBD2. This CDR3 spans 16 amino acids. The germline V gene has CDR1 SGHVS and CDR2 FNYEAQ. J was trimmed by 3 bases and V by 2 bases; bases with no gene match: 6.

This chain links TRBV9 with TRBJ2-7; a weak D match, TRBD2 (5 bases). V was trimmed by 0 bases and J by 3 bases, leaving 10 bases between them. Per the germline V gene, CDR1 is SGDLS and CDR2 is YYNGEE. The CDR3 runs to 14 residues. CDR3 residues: CASSVGGSSYEQYF. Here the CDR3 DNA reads TGTGCCAGCAGCGTAGGAGGGAGTAGCTACGAGCAGTACTTC.

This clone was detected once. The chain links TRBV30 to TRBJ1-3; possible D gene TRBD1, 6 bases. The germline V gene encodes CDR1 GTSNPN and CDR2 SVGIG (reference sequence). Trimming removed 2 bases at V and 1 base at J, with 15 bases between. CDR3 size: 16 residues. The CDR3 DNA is TGTGCCTGGAGTTTCATTGGACAGACTTCTGGAAACACCATATATTTT. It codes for CAWSFIGQTSGNTIYF.

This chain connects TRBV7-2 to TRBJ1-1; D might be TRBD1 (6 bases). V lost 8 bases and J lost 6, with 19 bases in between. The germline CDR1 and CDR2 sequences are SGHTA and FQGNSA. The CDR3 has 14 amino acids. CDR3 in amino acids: CASDSRGMGAEAFF. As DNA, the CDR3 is TGTGCCAGCGACTCGAGGGGGATGGGTGCTGAAGCTTTCTTT. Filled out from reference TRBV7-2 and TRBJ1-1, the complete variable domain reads GAGVSQSPSNKVTEKGKDVELRCDPISGHTALYWYRQSLGQGLEFLIYFQGNSAPDKSGLPSDRFSAERTGGSVSTLTIQRTQQEDSAVYLCASDSRGMGAEAFFGQGTRLTVV.

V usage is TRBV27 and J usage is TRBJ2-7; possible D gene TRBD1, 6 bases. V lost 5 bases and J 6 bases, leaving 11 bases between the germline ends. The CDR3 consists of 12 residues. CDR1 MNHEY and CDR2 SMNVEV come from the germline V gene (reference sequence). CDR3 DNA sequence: TGTGCCAGCAGTCAAACAGGGTTCGAGCAGTACTTC. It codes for CASSQTGFEQYF.

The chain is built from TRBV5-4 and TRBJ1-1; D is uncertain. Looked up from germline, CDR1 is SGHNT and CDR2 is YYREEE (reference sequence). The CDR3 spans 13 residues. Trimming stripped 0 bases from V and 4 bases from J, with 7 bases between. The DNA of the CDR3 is TGTGCCAGCAGCTTGGCCTTCGGCACTGAAGCTTTCTTT. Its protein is CASSLAFGTEAFF.

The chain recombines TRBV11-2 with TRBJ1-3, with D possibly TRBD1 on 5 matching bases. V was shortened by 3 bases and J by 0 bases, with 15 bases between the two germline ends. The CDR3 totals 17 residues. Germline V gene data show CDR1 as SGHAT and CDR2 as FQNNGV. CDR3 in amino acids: CASSFGWDVSSGNTIYF. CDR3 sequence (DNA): TGTGCCAGCAGCTTCGGGTGGGACGTGAGCTCTGGAAACACCATATATTTT.

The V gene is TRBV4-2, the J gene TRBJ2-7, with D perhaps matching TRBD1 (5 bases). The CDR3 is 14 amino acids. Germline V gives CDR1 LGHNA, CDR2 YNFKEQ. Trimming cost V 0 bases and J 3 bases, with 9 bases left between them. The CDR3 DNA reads TGTGCCAGCAGCCAAGATGGGGCTAGCTACGAGCAGTACTTC. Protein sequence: CASSQDGASYEQYF.

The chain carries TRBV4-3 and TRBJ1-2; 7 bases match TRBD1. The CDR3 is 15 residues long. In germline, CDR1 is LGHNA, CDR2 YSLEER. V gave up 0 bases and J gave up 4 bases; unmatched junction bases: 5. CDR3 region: CASSQDGDRTYGYTF. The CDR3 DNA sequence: TGCGCCAGCAGCCAAGATGGGGACAGAACCTATGGCTACACCTTC.

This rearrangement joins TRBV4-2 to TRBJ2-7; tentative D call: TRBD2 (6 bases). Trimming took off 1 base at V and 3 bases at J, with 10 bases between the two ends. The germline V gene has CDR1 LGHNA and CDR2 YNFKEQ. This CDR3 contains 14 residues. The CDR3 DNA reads TGTGCCAGCAGCCAAGCGGTGGGGGGCTACGAGCAGTACTTC. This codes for CASSQAVGGYEQYF.

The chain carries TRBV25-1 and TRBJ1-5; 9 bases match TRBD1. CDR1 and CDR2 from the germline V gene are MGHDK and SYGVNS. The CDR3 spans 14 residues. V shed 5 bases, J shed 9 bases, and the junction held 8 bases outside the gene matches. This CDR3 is CASSPRQGERPQHF. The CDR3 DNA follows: TGTGCCAGCAGTCCAAGACAGGGGGAAAGGCCCCAGCATTTT.

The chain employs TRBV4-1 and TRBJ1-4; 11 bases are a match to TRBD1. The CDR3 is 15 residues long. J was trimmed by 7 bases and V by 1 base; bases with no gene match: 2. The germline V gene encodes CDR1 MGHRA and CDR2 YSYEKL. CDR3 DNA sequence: TGCGCCAGCAGCCAAGCCGGGACAGGGGGTGAAAAACTGTTTTTT. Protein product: CASSQAGTGGEKLFF.

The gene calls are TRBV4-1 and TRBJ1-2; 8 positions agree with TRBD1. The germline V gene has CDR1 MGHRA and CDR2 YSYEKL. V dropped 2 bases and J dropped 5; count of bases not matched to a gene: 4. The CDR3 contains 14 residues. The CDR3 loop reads CASSQTGQDYGYTF. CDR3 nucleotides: TGCGCCAGCAGCCAAACGGGACAGGATTATGGCTACACCTTC.